One and the same sample provided the 14 T cell receptor beta chains below, sequenced in a study of Ad26.COV2.S vaccination and SARS-CoV-2 variants. Treatment noted: approximately 18 received Ad26.COV2.S at low or high dose, single or two shots; about 5 received placebo; per-sample allocation not given. Sample collection was performed on day 63 after the first vaccine or placebo injection. Clones were read by immunoSEQ multiplex PCR, and TCRdb kept only the in-frame ones, dropping some. The repertoire consists of 200,000 to 300,000 clones, with approximately 88% occurring once and the leading ten covering roughly a tenth. This specimen consisted of peripheral blood, obtained in a trial of Ad26.COV2.S vaccine versus placebo. These receptors were obtained from a person between 18 and 65 years old who received the Ad26.COV2.S COVID-19 vaccine or a placebo.

The chain employs TRBV28 and TRBJ1-2; D is uncertain. The CDR3 runs 15 residues. Germline CDR1 is MDHEN and CDR2 is SYDVKM. V was trimmed by 7 bases and J by 4 bases, leaving 19 bases between them. In DNA, the CDR3 is TGTGCCAGCAAAATGGCCGACCGAATTCCCTATGGCTACACCTTC. Its protein product is CASKMADRIPYGYTF.

This chain links TRBV7-2 with TRBJ1-5; no firm D call. This CDR3 is built from 14 residues. Germline CDR1 SGHTA, CDR2 FQGNSA. V was trimmed by 5 bases and J by 1 base, leaving 9 bases between them. As DNA, the CDR3 is TGTGCCAGCAGCCCAGACGGAAGCAATCAGCCCCAGCATTTT. This encodes CASSPDGSNQPQHF.

V usage is TRBV6-2 or TRBV6-3 and J usage is TRBJ1-5, with 8 bases lining up with TRBD1. Germline loops: CDR1 MNHEY, CDR2 SVGEGT. The CDR3 runs 19 residues. The ends lost 2 bases at V and 2 bases at J; junction bases unmatched: 14. The chain's CDR3 is CASSYRRLTGGRGNQPQHF. The CDR3 nucleotides are TGTGCCAGCAGTTACCGCCGCCTAACAGGGGGTAGGGGCAATCAGCCCCAGCATTTT.

This clone is a singleton in its sample. The chain employs TRBV11-3 and TRBJ1-2; TRBD1 matches 7 bases. V dropped 5 bases and J dropped 6; count of bases not matched to a gene: 24. CDR1 SGHNT and CDR2 YENEEA come from the germline V gene. The CDR3 sequence is 19 residues long. DNA for the CDR3: TGTGCCAGCAGCCCAGTCCCACAGGGGACCCCGCCCTGGGGCCATGGCTACACCTTC. This sequence encodes CASSPVPQGTPPWGHGYTF.

This clone has a single count. The chain carries TRBV6-2 or TRBV6-3 and TRBJ2-7, with D unresolved. The germline V and J ends were trimmed by 5 bases and 0 bases, with 8 bases remaining between them. Germline assignment: CDR1 MNHEY and CDR2 SVGEGT. This CDR3 has 13 amino acids. CDR3 nucleotides: TGTGCCAGCAGTCAGACTCCCTCCTACGAGCAGTACTTC. Translated, it gives CASSQTPSYEQYF.

The gene calls are TRBV6-5 and TRBJ1-4; D gene uncertain. Per germline, CDR1 MNHEY and CDR2 SVGAGI. The CDR3 runs to 14 residues. Trimming took 6 bases from V and 2 from J, leaving 10 bases between them. Here the CDR3 DNA reads TGTGCCAGCAGCCAACAGAGTACTAATGAAAAACTGTTTTTT. Protein product: CASSQQSTNEKLFF.

The gene calls are TRBV7-2 and TRBJ1-2; weak D call: TRBD1 (5 bases). Germline CDR1 is SGHTA and CDR2 is FQGNSA. This CDR3 is 14 amino acids long. Trimming removed 5 bases from V and 3 bases from J, with 13 bases in between. CDR3 in amino acids: CASSRTRGDYGYTF. The CDR3 DNA is TGTGCCAGCAGCCGTACGAGGGGTGACTATGGCTACACCTTC.

This chain joins TRBV7-9 and TRBJ2-7, with D uncertain. Trimming removed 5 bases at V and 1 base at J, with 12 bases between. The germline V gene encodes CDR1 SEHNR and CDR2 FQNEAQ (reference sequence). This CDR3 is 14 amino acids long. The CDR3 region is CASSTRGYSYEQYF. CDR3 coding DNA: TGTGCCAGCAGCACCCGAGGCTATTCCTACGAGCAGTACTTC. Complete variable domain (other parts from reference TRBV7-9 and TRBJ2-7): DTGVSQNPRHKITKRGQNVTFRCDPISEHNRLYWYRQTLGQGPEFLTYFQNEAQLEKSRLLSDRFSAERPKGSFSTLEIQRTEQGDSAMYLCASSTRGYSYEQYFGPGTRLTVT.

This chain joins TRBV9 and TRBJ2-1; 14 nucleotides match TRBD2. V shed 3 bases and J 3 bases; nucleotides not matched to a gene: 8. Germline values: CDR1 SGDLS, CDR2 YYNGEE. CDR3 length: 18 amino acids. For the CDR3, the DNA is TGTGCCAGCAGCGCCTCGACTAGCGGGGGGGTCCGCTACAATGAGCAGTTCTTC. Translating gives CASSASTSGGVRYNEQFF.

V usage is TRBV28 and J usage is TRBJ2-7; a possible D gene is TRBD2 (6 bases). This CDR3 has 15 amino acids. Trimming pared 4 bases from V and 0 bases from J, leaving 13 bases between. Germline assignment: CDR1 MDHEN and CDR2 SYDVKM. CDR3 residues: CASSSLASSSYEQYF. CDR3 coding DNA: TGTGCCAGCAGTTCTCTAGCGAGTAGCTCCTACGAGCAGTACTTC.

In its sample, this clone was seen once. This chain links TRBV6-5 with TRBJ1-2; TRBD1 matches at 11 bases. Germline loops: CDR1 MNHEY, CDR2 SVGAGI. The junction had 10 bases not matched to a gene; V was cut back by 6 bases and J by 7 bases. The CDR3 runs to 15 residues. CDR3 sequence: CASRPPGQGVGGYTF. The DNA for the CDR3 is TGTGCCAGCAGACCTCCGGGACAGGGGGTCGGTGGCTACACCTTC.

The chain is built from TRBV4-3 and TRBJ2-5; a possible D gene is TRBD2 (6 bases). Germline V lookup: CDR1 LGHNA, CDR2 YSLEER. V lost 1 base to trimming and J lost 5 bases, with 14 bases between them. The CDR3 is 15 amino acids. The CDR3 nucleotides are TGCGCCAGCAGCCAAGGACTAGAGTCCTGGGAGACCCAGTACTTC. It yields the protein CASSQGLESWETQYF.

The chain links TRBV19 to TRBJ1-2; D remains ambiguous. The length of the CDR3 is 13 residues. V shed 5 bases and J shed 4 bases, with 11 bases lying between them. CDR1 and CDR2 (germline): LNHDA, SQIVND (reference sequence). For the CDR3, the DNA is TGTGCCAGTAGTCTCATATTGGGCTATGGCTACACCTTC. Amino acid sequence: CASSLILGYGYTF.

The chain carries TRBV6-6 and TRBJ2-7; the match to TRBD1 covers 10 bases. CDR1 and CDR2 (germline): MNHNY, SVGAGI (reference sequence). J gave up 2 bases and V 4 bases, and 2 bases lay outside the gene matches. The length of the CDR3 is 14 residues. This chain's CDR3 is CASSSDRGPYEQYF. The CDR3 DNA reads TGTGCCAGCAGTTCAGACAGGGGGCCCTACGAGCAGTACTTC.